The rows below give T cell receptor beta chains drawn from one sample of a study of PD-L1 blockade in urothelial cancer. The assay was immunoSEQ multiplex PCR, and TCRdb's table has in-frame clones only and misses some. The table shows over 30,000 clones, with 84% occurring only once. This sample comprised PBMCs, obtained around atezolizumab (anti-PD-L1) treatment. The receptors derive from a man in his fifties or sixties with urothelial cancer. CDR3s include the opening cysteine and the closing phenylalanine or tryptophan. The D gene is left open where the match is weak. Not all rows give a size; the values are once, few, many and, for expanded clones, a class.

NA,TRBV19,TRBJ2-7,NA,TGTGCCAGTAGTCCGGGACTTCTGAACAGGTACGAGCAGTACTTC,CASSPGLLNRYEQYF
TRBD2,TRBV5-1,TRBJ2-1,few,TGCGCCAGCAGCCCGGGACTAGCGGGAGGGCCTGGCAATGAGCAGTTCTTC,CASSPGLAGGPGNEQFF
NA,TRBV4-2,TRBJ2-7,NA,TGTGCCAGCAGCCAGGACTATATGAGCTCCTACGAGCAGTACTTC,CASSQDYMSSYEQYF
NA,TRBV19,TRBJ1-2,NA,TGTGCCAGTAGTATGGCGTCAGGGTATGGCTACACCTTC,CASSMASGYGYTF
NA,TRBV10-3,TRBJ2-7,NA,TGTGCCATCAGGCGGGGCTACGAGCAGTACTTC,CAIRRGYEQYF
NA,TRBV6-6,TRBJ2-2,once,TGTGCCAGCAGTAAAAAAAGGGCGGGTAGTACCGGGGAGCTGTTTTTT,CASSKKRAGSTGELFF
TRBD1,TRBV12-5,TRBJ2-1,NA,TGTGCTAGTGAATACAGGGGGCTCAATGAGCAGTTCTTC,CASEYRGLNEQFF
TRBD1,TRBV29-1,TRBJ2-1,NA,TGCAGCGTTCTGGGTTATTGGGACAGGGGGTCCTACAATGAGCAGTTCTTC,CSVLGYWDRGSYNEQFF
TRBD1,TRBV10-1,TRBJ2-3,NA,TGCGCCAGCGGGATCCGAGGACAGGGCAGAGATACGCAGTATTTT,CASGIRGQGRDTQYF
NA,TRBV4-1,TRBJ2-7,NA,TGCGCCAGCAGCCAAGATATCCGCTCCTACGAGCAGTACTTC,CASSQDIRSYEQYF
TRBD2,TRBV10-3,TRBJ2-2,NA,TGTGCCATCAGCTACAGGCTACCGGGACTAGCGGGAGTTGACACCGGGGAGCTGTTTTTT,CAISYRLPGLAGVDTGELFF
NA,TRBV5-6,TRBJ1-3,NA,TGTGCCAGCAGTGGGTCCGATACGCGGGGAAACACCATATATTTT,CASSGSDTRGNTIYF
NA,TRBV7-2,TRBJ2-2,NA,TGTGCCAGCAGCGTGGCCTCCCGCAACACCGGGGAGCTGTTTTTT,CASSVASRNTGELFF
TRBD2,TRBV11-3,TRBJ2-1,NA,TGTGCCAGCAGCTCCCGGACTAGTCGAACCTACAATGAGCAGTTCTTC,CASSSRTSRTYNEQFF
TRBD1,TRBV7-8,TRBJ2-7,once,TGTGCCAGCAGCTTTGACAGGGCTGGCGAGCAGTACTTC,CASSFDRAGEQYF
TRBD1,TRBV28,TRBJ1-1,NA,TGTGCCAGCGGACAGGGGGCGAGTGTGGCTGAAGCTTTCTTT,CASGQGASVAEAFF
TRBD1,TRBV9,TRBJ1-6,NA,TGTGCCAGCAGCGTAGAAGGAGGGACAGCTCTTTTGGATTCACCCCTCCACTTT,CASSVEGGTALLDSPLHF
NA,TRBV7-9,TRBJ1-1,NA,TGTGCCAGCAGCTTACAGGGATTTAACACTGAAGCTTTCTTT,CASSLQGFNTEAFF
TRBD1,TRBV5-1,TRBJ1-2,once,TGCGCCAGCAGCAACTCGGGACAGGGGAACTATGGCTACACCTTC,CASSNSGQGNYGYTF
TRBD1,TRBV5-5,TRBJ1-4,NA,TGTGCCAGCAGCCCCGCCGGACAGGTGGAAAAACTGTTTTTT,CASSPAGQVEKLFF
TRBD1,TRBV5-4,TRBJ1-1,NA,TGTGCCAGCAGCTTGGAACAGGGGGACACTGAAGCTTTCTTT,CASSLEQGDTEAFF
TRBD1,TRBV7-8,TRBJ1-5,NA,TGTGCCAGCAGCTTAGTTTCGGGACAGGGGCAGCCCCAGCATTTT,CASSLVSGQGQPQHF
NA,TRBV10-3,TRBJ2-3,NA,TGTGCCATCAGGCCCCGGGGGGCCTACACAGATACGCAGTATTTT,CAIRPRGAYTDTQYF
TRBD2,TRBV4-2,TRBJ2-1,NA,TGTGCCAGCAGCCAACGAGCGGGAGCAGTTTACAATGAGCAGTTCTTC,CASSQRAGAVYNEQFF
TRBD2,TRBV4-1,TRBJ2-2,NA,TGCGCCAGCAGCCCGGCCGGGCGGGAGAGCACCGGGGAGCTGTTTTTT,CASSPAGRESTGELFF
TRBD2,TRBV15,TRBJ2-3,once,TGTGCCACCAGCAGCCTACTAGCGGTGGGCACAGATACGCAGTATTTT,CATSSLLAVGTDTQYF
TRBD2,TRBV28,TRBJ2-1,NA,TGTGCCAGCGCCGAGACTAGCGGGGCTCCCAGAGAGCAGTTCTTC,CASAETSGAPREQFF
NA,TRBV7-9,TRBJ1-1,NA,TGTGCCAGCAGCTTAGCCGGGGGTGAGGAAGCTTTCTTT,CASSLAGGEEAFF
NA,TRBV7-8,TRBJ1-1,NA,TGTGCCAGCAGCTTAAGTAGCCCCAGAAGGAACACTGAAGCTTTCTTT,CASSLSSPRRNTEAFF
TRBD1,TRBV7-3,TRBJ1-2,NA,TGTGCCAGCAGCTTAGGGGACAGGGTGGATGGCTACACCTTC,CASSLGDRVDGYTF
TRBD1,TRBV5-4,TRBJ2-3,NA,TGTGCCAGCAGCTTGGGGGGACAGGGGCGAGATACGCAGTATTTT,CASSLGGQGRDTQYF
NA,TRBV5-1,TRBJ1-6,NA,TGCGCCAGCAGCTTAGAAACCGGGACACTAAATTCACCCCTCCACTTT,CASSLETGTLNSPLHF
NA,TRBV18,TRBJ2-4,NA,TGTGCCAGCTCAGGAGTGACAGGCCGGCTAGCCAAAAACATTCAGTACTTC,CASSGVTGRLAKNIQYF
TRBD1,TRBV2,TRBJ2-7,NA,TGTGCCAGCAGTTCGGGACAGGCCCGCGAGCAGTACTTC,CASSSGQAREQYF
NA,TRBV7-9,TRBJ1-4,NA,TGTGCCAGCAGCCGCGGGGGTAATGAAAAACTGTTTTTT,CASSRGGNEKLFF
TRBD2,TRBV5-4,TRBJ2-7,once,TGTGCCAGCAGCTTGGGGCCACTAGCGGGAGGCTACGAGCAGTACTTC,CASSLGPLAGGYEQYF
TRBD2,TRBV7-7,TRBJ2-1,NA,TGTGCTAGCAGCCCCGGGACTATCGACAATGAGCAGTTCTTC,CASSPGTIDNEQFF